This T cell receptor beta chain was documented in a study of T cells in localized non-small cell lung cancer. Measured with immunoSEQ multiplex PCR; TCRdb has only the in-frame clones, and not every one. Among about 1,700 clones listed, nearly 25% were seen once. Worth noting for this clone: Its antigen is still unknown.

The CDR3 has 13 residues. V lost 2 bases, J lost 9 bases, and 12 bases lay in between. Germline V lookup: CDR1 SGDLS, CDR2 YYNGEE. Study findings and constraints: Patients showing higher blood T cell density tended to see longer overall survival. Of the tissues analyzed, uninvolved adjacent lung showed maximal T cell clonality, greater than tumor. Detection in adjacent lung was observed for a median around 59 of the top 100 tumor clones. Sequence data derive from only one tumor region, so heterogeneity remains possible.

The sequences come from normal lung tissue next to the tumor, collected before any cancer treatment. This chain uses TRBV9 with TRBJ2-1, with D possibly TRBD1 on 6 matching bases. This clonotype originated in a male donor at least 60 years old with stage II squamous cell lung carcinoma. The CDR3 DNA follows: TGTGCCAGCAGCGTCAACAGGGTTAGTGAGCAGTTCTTC. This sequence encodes CASSVNRVSEQFF.